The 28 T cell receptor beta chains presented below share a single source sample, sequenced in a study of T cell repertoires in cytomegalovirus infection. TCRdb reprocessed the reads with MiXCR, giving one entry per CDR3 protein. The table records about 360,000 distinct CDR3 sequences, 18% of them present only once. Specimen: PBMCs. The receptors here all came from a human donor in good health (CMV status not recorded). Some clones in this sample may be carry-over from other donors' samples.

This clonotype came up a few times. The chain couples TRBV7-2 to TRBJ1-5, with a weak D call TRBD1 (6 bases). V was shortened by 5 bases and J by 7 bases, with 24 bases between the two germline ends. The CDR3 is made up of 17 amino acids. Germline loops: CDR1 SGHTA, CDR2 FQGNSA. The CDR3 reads CASSTPKGTPSQQPQHF. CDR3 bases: TGTGCCAGCAGCACCCCGAAAGGGACACCTTCCCAACAGCCCCAGCATTTT.

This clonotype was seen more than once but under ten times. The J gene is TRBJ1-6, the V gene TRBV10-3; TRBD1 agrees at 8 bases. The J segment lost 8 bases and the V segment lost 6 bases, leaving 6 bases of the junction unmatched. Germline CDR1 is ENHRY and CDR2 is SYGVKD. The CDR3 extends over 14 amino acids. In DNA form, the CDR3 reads TGTGCCATCAGCCTCGGACAGGGTGATTCACCCCTCCACTTT. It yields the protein CAISLGQGDSPLHF.

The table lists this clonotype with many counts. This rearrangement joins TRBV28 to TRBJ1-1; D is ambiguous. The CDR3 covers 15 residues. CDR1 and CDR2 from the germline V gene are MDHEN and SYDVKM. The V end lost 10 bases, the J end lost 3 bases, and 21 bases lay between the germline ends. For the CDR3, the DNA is TGTGCCATCTCAAATCTGGACCGGACCGACACTGAAGCTTTCTTT. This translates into CAISNLDRTDTEAFF.

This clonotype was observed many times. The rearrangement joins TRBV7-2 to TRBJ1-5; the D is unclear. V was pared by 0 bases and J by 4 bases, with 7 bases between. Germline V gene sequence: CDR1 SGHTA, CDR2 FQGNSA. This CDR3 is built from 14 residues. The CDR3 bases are TGTGCCAGCAGCTTAGCGGCAGCAAATCAGCCCCAGCATTTT. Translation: CASSLAAANQPQHF.

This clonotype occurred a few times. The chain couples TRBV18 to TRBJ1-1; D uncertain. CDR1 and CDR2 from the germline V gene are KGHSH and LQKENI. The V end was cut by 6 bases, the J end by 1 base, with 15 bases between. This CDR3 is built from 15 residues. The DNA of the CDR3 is TGTGCCAGCTCCCGGGGAATACCTGCGAACACTGAAGCTTTCTTT. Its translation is CASSRGIPANTEAFF.

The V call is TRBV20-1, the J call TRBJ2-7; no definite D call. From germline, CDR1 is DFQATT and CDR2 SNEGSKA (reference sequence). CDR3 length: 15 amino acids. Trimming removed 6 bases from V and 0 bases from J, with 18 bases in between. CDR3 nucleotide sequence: TGCAGTGCACCCTCCTTGGCGTTGAGCTCCTACGAGCAGTACTTC. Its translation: CSAPSLALSSYEQYF.

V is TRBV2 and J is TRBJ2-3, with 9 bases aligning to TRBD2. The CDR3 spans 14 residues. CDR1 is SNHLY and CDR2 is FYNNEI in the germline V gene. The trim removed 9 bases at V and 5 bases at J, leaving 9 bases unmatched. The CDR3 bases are TGTGCCAGAGCGGGGGGAACCGCTGGAGATACGCAGTATTTT. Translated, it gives CARAGGTAGDTQYF.

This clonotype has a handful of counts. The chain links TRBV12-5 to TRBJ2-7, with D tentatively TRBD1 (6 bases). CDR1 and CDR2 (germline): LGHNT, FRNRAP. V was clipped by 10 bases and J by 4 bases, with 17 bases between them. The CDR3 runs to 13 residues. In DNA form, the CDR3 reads TGTGCTACCCTGGACAGTTCGAGGTACGAGCAGTACTTC. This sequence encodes CATLDSSRYEQYF. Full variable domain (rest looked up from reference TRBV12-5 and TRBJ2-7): DARVTQTPRHKVTEMGQEVTMRCQPILGHNTVFWYRQTMMQGLELLAYFRNRAPLDDSGMPKDRFSAEMPDATLATLKIQPSEPRDSAVYFCATLDSSRYEQYFGPGTRLTVT.

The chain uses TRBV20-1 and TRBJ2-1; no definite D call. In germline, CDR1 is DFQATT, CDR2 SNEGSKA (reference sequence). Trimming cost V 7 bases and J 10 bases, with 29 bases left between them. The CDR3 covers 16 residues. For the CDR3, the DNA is TGCAGTGTTAATTCTCTTGTAAGGACGAAGGGAAAGGAGCAGTTCTTC. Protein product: CSVNSLVRTKGKEQFF.

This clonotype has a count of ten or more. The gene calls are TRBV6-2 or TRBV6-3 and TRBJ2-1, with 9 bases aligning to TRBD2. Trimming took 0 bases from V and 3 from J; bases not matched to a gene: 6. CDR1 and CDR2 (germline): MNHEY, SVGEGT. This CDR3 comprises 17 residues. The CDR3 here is CASSYSPAGGIYNEQFF. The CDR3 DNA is TGTGCCAGCAGTTACTCACCCGCGGGAGGGATCTACAATGAGCAGTTCTTC.

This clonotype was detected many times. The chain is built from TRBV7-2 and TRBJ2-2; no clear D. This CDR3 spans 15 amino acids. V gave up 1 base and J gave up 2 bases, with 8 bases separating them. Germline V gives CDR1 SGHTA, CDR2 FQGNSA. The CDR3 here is CASSLGHLNTGELFF. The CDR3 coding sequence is TGTGCCAGCAGCTTAGGACACCTAAACACCGGGGAGCTGTTTTTT. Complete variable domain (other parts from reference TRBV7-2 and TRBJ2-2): GAGVSQSPSNKVTEKGKDVELRCDPISGHTALYWYRQSLGQGLEFLIYFQGNSAPDKSGLPSDRFSAERTGGSVSTLTIQRTQQEDSAVYLCASSLGHLNTGELFFGEGSRLTVL.

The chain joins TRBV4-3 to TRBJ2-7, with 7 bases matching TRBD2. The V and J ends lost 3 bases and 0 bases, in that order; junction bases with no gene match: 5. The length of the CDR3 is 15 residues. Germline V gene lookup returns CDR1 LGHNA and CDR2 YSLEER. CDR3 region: CASSHGLVGSYEQYF. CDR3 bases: TGCGCCAGCAGCCATGGACTAGTCGGCTCCTACGAGCAGTACTTC.

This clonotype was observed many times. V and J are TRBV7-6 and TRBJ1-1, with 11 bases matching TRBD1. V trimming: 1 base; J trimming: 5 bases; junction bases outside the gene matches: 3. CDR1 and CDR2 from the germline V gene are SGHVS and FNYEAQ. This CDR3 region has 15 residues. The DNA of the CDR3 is TGTGCCAGCAGCTTAGTTGGGACAGGGGGAACTGAAGCTTTCTTT. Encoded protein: CASSLVGTGGTEAFF.

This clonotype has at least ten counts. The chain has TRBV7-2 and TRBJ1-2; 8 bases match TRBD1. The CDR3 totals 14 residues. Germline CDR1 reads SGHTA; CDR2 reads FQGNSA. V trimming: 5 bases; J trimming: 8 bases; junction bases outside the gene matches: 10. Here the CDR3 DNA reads TGTGCCAGCAGCCCCGTCGGACAGGGAGAGGGCTACACCTTC. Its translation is CASSPVGQGEGYTF.

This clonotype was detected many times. CDR3 in amino acids: CASSQLGLAKNIQYF. CDR3 DNA: TGCGCCAGCAGCCAACTGGGACTAGCCAAAAACATTCAGTACTTC. The chain links TRBV4-1 to TRBJ2-4; TRBD2 is a possible D gene (6 bases). The V end was cut by 2 bases, the J end by 0 bases, with 8 bases between. Germline loops: CDR1 MGHRA, CDR2 YSYEKL. CDR3 length equals 15 residues.

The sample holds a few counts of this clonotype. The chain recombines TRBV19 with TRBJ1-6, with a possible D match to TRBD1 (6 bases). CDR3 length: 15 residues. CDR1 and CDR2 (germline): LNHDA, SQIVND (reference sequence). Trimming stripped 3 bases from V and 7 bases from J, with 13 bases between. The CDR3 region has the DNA TGTGCCAGTAGTATGTTGGGGGCGGAGAATTCACCCCTCCACTTT. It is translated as CASSMLGAENSPLHF.

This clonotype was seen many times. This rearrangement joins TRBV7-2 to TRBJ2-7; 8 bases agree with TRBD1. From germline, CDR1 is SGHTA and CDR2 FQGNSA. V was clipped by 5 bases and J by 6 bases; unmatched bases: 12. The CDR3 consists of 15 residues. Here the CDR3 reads CASSRQHGQGFEQYF. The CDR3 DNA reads TGTGCCAGCAGCCGACAGCACGGACAGGGTTTCGAGCAGTACTTC.

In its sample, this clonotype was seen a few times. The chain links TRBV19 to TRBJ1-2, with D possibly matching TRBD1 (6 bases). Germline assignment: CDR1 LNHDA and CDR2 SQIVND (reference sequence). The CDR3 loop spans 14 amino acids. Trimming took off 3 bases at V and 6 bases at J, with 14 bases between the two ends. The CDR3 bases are TGTGCCAGTAGTATGAGCGGGGGCATAAATGGCTACACCTTC. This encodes CASSMSGGINGYTF.

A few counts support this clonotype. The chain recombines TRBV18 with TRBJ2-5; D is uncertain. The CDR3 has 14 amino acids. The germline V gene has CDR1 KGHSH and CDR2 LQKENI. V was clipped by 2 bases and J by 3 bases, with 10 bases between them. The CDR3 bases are TGTGCCAGCTCACCAGAGCCATTAGAAGAGACCCAGTACTTC. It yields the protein CASSPEPLEETQYF.

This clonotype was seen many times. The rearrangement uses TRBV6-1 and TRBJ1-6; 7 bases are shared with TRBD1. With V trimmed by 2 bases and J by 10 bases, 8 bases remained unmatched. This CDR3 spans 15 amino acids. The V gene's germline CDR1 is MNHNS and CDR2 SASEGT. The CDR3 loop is CASSEQGRGGSPLHF. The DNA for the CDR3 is TGTGCCAGCAGTGAACAGGGCAGGGGGGGATCACCCCTCCACTTT.

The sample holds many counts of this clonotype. The CDR3 is CASSTGLAMTGELFF. DNA for the CDR3: TGTGCCAGCAGCACGGGACTAGCGATGACCGGGGAGCTGTTTTTT. The V gene is TRBV7-2, the J gene TRBJ2-2; 10 bases agree with TRBD2. The junction had 5 bases not matched to a gene; V was cut back by 5 bases and J by 5 bases. Germline values: CDR1 SGHTA, CDR2 FQGNSA. This CDR3 is 15 amino acids long.

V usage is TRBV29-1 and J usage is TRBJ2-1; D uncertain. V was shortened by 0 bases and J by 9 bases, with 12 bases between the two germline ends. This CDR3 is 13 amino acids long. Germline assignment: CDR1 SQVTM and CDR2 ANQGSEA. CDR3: CSVEDLEETEQFF. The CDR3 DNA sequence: TGCAGCGTTGAAGATCTTGAGGAAACTGAGCAGTTCTTC.

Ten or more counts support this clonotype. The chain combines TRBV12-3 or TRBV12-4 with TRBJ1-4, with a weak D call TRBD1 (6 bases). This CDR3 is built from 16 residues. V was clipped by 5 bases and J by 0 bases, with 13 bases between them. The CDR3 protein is CASSQGQQPTNEKLFF. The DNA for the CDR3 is TGTGCCAGCAGTCAAGGACAGCAACCAACTAATGAAAAACTGTTTTTT.

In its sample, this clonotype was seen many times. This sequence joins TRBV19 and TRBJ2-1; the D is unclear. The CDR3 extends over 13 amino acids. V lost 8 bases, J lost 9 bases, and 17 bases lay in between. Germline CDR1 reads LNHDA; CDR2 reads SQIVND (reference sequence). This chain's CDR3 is CASRVLENSEQFF. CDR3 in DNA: TGTGCCAGTCGGGTCCTCGAGAACAGTGAGCAGTTCTTC.

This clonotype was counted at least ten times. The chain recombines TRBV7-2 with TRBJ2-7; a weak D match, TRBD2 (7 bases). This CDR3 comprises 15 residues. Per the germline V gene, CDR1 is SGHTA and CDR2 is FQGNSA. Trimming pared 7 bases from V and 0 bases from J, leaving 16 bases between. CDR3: CASTFRGGSSYEQYF. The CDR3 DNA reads TGTGCCAGCACCTTTAGGGGGGGGAGCTCCTACGAGCAGTACTTC.

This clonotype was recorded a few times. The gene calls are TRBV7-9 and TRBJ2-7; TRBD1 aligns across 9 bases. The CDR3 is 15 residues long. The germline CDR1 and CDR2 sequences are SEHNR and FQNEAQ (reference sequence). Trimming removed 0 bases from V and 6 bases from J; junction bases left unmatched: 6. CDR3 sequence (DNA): TGTGCCAGCAGCTTAGCACAGGGGGCTAAGTCCGAGCAGTACTTC. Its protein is CASSLAQGAKSEQYF.

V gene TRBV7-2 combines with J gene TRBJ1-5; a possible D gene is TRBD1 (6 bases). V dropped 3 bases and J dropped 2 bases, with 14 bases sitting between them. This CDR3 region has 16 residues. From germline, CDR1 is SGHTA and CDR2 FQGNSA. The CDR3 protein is CASSLNRNRGNQPQHF. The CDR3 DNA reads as TGTGCCAGCAGCTTGAACCGGAACAGGGGCAATCAGCCCCAGCATTTT. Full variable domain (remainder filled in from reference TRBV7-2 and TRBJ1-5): GAGVSQSPSNKVTEKGKDVELRCDPISGHTALYWYRQSLGQGLEFLIYFQGNSAPDKSGLPSDRFSAERTGGSVSTLTIQRTQQEDSAVYLCASSLNRNRGNQPQHFGDGTRLSIL.

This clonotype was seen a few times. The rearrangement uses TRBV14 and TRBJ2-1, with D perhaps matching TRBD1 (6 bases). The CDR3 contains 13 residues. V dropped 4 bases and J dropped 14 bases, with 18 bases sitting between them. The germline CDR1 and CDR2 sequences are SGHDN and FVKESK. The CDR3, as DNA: TGTGCCAGCAGCCCCAGGGGTGGGCTCCTCGAGTTCTTC. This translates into CASSPRGGLLEFF.